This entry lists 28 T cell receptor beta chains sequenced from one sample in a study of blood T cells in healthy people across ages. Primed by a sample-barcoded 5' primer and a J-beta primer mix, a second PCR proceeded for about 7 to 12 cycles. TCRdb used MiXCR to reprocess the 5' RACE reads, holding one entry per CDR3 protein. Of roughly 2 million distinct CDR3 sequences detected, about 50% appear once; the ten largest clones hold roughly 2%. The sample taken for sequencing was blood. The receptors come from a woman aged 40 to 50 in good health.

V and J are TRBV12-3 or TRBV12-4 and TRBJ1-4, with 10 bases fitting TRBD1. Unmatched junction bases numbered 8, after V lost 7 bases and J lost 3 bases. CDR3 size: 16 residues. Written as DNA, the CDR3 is TGTGCCAGCACCAGACAGGGGGCGATAGCTAATGAAAAACTGTTTTTT. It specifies CASTRQGAIANEKLFF.

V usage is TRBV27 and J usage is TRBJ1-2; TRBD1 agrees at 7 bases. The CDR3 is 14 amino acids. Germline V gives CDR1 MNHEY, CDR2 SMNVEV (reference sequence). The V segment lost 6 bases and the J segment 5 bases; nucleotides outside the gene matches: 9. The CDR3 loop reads CASSPKGALYGYTF. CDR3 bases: TGTGCCAGCAGCCCTAAGGGGGCCCTTTATGGCTACACCTTC.

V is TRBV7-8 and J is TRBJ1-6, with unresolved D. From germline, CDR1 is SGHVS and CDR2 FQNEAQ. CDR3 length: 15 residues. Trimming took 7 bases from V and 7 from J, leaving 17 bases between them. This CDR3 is CASTLITLGNSPLHF. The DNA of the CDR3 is TGTGCCAGCACCCTTATAACCTTAGGCAATTCACCCCTCCACTTT.

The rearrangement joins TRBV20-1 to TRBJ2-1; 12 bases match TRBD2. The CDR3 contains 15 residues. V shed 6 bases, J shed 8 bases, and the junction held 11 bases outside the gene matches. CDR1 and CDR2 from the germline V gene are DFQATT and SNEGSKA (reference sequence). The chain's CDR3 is CSASLLAGGPHEQFF. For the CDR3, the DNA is TGCAGTGCGAGCCTGCTAGCGGGGGGGCCGCATGAGCAGTTCTTC.

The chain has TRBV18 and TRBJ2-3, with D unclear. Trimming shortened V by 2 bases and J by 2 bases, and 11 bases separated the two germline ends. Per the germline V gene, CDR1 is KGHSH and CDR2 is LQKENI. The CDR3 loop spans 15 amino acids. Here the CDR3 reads CASSPTRLYTDTQYF. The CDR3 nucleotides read TGTGCCAGCTCACCAACCCGACTGTACACAGATACGCAGTATTTT.

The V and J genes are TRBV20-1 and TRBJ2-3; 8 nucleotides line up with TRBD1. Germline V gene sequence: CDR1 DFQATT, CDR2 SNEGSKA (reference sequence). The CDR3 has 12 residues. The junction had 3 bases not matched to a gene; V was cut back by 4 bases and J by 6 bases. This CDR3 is CSAKQGVDTQYF. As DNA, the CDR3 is TGCAGTGCTAAACAGGGGGTGGATACGCAGTATTTT.

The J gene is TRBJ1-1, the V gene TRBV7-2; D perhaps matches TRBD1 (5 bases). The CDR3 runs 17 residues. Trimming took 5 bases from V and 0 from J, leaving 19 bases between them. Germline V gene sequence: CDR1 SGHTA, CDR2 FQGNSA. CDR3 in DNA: TGTGCCAGCAGCGCTATCAGGGTTTTAACTGTGAACACTGAAGCTTTCTTT. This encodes CASSAIRVLTVNTEAFF.

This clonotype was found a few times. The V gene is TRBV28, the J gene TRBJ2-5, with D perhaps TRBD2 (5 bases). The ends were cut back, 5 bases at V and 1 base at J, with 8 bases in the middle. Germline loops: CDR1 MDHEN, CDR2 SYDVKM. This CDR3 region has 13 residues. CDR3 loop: CASSKDSQETQYF. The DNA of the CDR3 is TGTGCCAGCAGTAAGGACTCCCAAGAGACCCAGTACTTC.

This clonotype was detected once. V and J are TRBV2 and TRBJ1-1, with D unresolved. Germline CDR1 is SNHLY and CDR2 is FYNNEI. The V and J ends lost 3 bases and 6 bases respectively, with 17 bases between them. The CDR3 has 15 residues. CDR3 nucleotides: TGTGCCAGCAGTGATTTGGCCCTAGAGGTCCCTGAAGCTTTCTTT. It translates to CASSDLALEVPEAFF.

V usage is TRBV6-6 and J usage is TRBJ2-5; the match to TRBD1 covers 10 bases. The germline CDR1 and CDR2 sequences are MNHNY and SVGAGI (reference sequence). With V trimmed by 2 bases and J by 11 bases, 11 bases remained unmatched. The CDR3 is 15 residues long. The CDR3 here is CASSYGTGVYNEQYF. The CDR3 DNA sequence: TGTGCCAGCAGTTACGGGACAGGGGTTTACAATGAGCAGTACTTC.

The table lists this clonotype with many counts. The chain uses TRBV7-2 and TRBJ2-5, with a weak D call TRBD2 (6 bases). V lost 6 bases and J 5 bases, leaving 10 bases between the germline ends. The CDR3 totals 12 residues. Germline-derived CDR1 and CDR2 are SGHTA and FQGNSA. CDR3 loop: CASSRLAETQYF. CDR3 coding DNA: TGTGCCAGCAGTCGTCTAGCGGAGACCCAGTACTTC.

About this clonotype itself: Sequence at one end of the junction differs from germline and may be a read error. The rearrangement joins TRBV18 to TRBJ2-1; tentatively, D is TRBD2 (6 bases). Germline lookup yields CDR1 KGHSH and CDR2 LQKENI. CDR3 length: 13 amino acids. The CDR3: CASAPRTKDEQFF. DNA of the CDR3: TGTGCCAGCGCACCAAGGACTAAGGATGAGCAGTTCTTC.

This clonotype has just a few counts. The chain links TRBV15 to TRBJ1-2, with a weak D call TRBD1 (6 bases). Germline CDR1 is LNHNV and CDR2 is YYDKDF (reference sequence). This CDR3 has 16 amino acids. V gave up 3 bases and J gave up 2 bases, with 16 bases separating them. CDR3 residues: CATSSEERGVNYGYTF. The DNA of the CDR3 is TGTGCCACCAGCAGTGAGGAGAGGGGGGTGAACTATGGCTACACCTTC.

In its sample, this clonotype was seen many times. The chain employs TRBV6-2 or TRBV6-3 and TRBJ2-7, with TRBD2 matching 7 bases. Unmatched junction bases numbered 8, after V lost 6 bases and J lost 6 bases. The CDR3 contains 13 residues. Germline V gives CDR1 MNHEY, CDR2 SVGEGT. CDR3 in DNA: TGTGCCAGCAGGCGGACTAGTATAGGCGAGCAGTACTTC. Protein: CASRRTSIGEQYF.

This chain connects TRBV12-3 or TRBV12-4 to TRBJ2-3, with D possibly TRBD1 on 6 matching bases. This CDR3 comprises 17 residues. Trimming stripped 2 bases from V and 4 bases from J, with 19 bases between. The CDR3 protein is CASSLLARQVIADTQYF. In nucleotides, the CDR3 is TGTGCCAGCAGTTTATTAGCCAGACAGGTGATCGCAGATACGCAGTATTTT.

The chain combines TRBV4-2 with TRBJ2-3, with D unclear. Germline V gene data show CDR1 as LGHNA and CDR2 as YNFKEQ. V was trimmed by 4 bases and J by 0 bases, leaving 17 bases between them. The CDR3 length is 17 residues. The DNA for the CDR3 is TGTGCCAGCAGCCCGAGAGGCCAGGCAGTTAGCACAGATACGCAGTATTTT. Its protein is CASSPRGQAVSTDTQYF.

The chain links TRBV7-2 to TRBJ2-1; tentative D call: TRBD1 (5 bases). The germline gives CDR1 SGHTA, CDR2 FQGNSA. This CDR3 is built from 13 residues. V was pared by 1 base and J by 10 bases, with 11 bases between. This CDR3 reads CASSLGGVREQFF. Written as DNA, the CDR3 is TGTGCCAGCAGCTTAGGGGGCGTTCGAGAGCAGTTCTTC.

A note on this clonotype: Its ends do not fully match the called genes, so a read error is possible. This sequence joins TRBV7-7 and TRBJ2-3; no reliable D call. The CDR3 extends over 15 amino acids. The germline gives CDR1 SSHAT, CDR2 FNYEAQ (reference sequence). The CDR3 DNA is TGTGCTAGCAGCTCAGGAGAAACTAGCACAGATACGCAGTATTTT. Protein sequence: CASSSGETSTDTQYF.

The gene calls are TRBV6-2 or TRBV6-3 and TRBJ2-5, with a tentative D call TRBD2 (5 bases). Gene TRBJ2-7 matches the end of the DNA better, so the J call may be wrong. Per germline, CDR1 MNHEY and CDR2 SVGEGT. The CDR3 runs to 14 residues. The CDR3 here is CASKERTSSYEQYF. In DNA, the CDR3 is TGTGCCAGCAAAGAGCGGACTTCTTCCTACGAGCAGTACTTC.

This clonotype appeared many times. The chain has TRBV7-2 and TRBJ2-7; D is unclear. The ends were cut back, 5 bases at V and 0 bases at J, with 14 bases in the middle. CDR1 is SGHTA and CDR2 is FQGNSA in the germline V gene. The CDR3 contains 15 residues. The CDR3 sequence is CASSPAQILSYEQYF. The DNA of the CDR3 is TGTGCCAGCAGCCCAGCCCAGATCCTCTCCTACGAGCAGTACTTC.

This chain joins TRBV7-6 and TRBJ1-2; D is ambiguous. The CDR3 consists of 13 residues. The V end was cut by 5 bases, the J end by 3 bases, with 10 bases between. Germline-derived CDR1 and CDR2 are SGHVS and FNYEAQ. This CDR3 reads CASSPTSYYGYTF. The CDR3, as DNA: TGTGCCAGCAGCCCGACCTCATACTATGGCTACACCTTC.

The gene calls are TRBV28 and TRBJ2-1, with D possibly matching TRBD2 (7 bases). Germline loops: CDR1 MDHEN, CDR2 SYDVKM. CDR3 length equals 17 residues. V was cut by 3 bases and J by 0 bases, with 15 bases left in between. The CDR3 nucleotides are TGTGCCAGCAGTTTTTCGGGGGGCAAACTCTCCTACAATGAGCAGTTCTTC. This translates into CASSFSGGKLSYNEQFF.

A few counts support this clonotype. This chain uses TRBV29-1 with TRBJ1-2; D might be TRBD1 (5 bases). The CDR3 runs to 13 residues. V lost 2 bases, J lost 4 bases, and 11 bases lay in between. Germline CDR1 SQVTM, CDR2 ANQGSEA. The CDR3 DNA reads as TGCAGCGTTGAACGGGGCGGAGGCTATGGCTACACCTTC. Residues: CSVERGGGYGYTF.

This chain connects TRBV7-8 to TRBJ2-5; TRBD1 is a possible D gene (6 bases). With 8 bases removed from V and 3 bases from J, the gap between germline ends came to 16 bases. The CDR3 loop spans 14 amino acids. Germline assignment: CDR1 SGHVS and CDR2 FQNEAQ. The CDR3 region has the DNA TGTGCCAGCTGTGTGGGGGCTAAAAAAGAGACCCAGTACTTC. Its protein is CASCVGAKKETQYF. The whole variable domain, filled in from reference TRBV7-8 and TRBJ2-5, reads GAGVSQSPRYKVAKRGQDVALRCDPISGHVSLFWYQQALGQGPEFLTYFQNEAQLDKSGLPSDRFFAERPEGSVSTLKIQRTQQEDSAVYLCASCVGAKKETQYFGPGTRLLVL.

CDR3 sequence: CASSRLRTSGDTDTQYF. The CDR3 bases are TGTGCCAGCAGCCGACTCCGGACTAGCGGGGACACAGATACGCAGTATTTT. The V gene is TRBV3-1, the J gene TRBJ2-3; 12 bases fit TRBD2. Losses at the gene ends were 4 bases for V and 2 bases for J; bases not matched to a gene: 7. CDR3 size: 17 residues. Germline loops: CDR1 LGHDT, CDR2 YNNKEL (reference sequence).

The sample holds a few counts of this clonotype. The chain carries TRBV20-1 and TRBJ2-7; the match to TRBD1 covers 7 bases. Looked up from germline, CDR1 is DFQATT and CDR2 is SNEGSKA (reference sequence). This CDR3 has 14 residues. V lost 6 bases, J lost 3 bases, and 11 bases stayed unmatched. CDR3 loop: CSASPTGSLYEQYF. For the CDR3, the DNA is TGCAGTGCCTCCCCGACAGGGTCCCTCTACGAGCAGTACTTC.

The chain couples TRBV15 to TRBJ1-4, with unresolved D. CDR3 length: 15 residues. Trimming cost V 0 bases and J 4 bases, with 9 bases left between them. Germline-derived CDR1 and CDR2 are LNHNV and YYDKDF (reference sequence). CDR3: CATSRDRQLNEKLFF. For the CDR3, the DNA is TGTGCCACCAGCAGAGATAGGCAGCTTAATGAAAAACTGTTTTTT.

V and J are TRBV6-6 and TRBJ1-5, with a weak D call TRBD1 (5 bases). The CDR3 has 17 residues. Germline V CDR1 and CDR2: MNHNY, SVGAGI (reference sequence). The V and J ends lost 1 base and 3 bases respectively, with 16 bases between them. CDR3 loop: CASSYYRAGNSNQPQHF. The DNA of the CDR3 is TGTGCCAGCAGTTACTACCGGGCAGGGAACTCCAATCAGCCCCAGCATTTT.